The table lists the clone carrying this T cell receptor (beta chain) with a few counts. No antigen is known for it. This sample is drawn from a study of T-cell memory formation after mild COVID-19. Regarding the study as a whole: Pre-infection memory contained some responding clones, which suggested that cross-reactive memory had joined. CD4+ clones that contracted lay mainly in CM and EM; CD8+ ones lay in EMRA. Confirmation of SARS-CoV-2 specificity was lacking for second-wave clones peaking day 37.

The CDR3 is made up of 15 amino acids. Germline V lookup: CDR1 LGHNA, CDR2 YNFKEQ. V lost 5 bases and J lost 1; bases outside the gene matches: 5. The TCR alpha and TCR beta cDNA libraries, bearing sample barcodes and UMIs, were generated by 5'RACE using constant-segment primers. MiXCR was run by TCRdb on the 5' RACE reads, yielding one entry per CDR3 protein. Of roughly 160,000 distinct CDR3 sequences detected, 10% to 15% appear once; the ten largest clones hold about 3.3%. The chain combines TRBV4-2 with TRBJ2-1; 7 nucleotides line up with TRBD2. Sequenced sample: PBMCs or a T cell subset sorted from them (not recorded which). This receptor was taken from a man aged 18 to 29 who had mild COVID-19 (a few samples of this study predate the infection). Cell type and time point are not known. The CDR3 region is CASSEPGLSYNEQFF. The CDR3 region has the DNA TGTGCCAGCAGCGAACCGGGACTATCCTACAATGAGCAGTTCTTC.